The rows below give T cell receptor beta chains drawn from one sample of a study of breast tumors, draining lymph nodes, adjacent tissues. One entry per CDR3 protein, called by TCRdb with MiXCR from the multiplex PCR reads. The sample holds about 230,000 distinct CDR3 sequences, about 32% seen once. The source material was axillary lymph node tissue. Every receptor here comes from a female donor with breast cancer. Some clones in this sample may be carry-over from other donors' samples. The CDR3 runs from the conserved cysteine through the conserved F or W. A D gene is named only where the DNA matches it firmly. Clone size appears in some rows only: once, few, many, or a class for an expanded clone.

V gene	J gene	D gene	clone size	CDR3 protein	CDR3 DNA
TRBV20-1	TRBJ2-5	NA	many	CSARSQRGETQYF	TGCAGTGCTAGGAGCCAGAGGGGTGAGACCCAGTACTTC
TRBV2	TRBJ2-7	NA	many	CASRRETYEQYF	TGTGCCAGCCGCAGGGAAACCTACGAGCAGTACTTC
TRBV20-1	TRBJ2-5	TRBD2	many	CSARVPGLAGGTSWTQYF	TGCAGTGCTCGCGTGCCGGGACTAGCGGGAGGGACTTCTTGGACCCAGTACTTC
TRBV28	TRBJ2-7	TRBD2	many	CASSLGAGESYEQYF	TGTGCCAGCAGTTTAGGGGCGGGAGAGTCCTACGAGCAGTACTTC
TRBV7-9	TRBJ2-7	TRBD1	many	CASSIQGPYEQYF	TGTGCCAGCAGCATACAGGGGCCCTACGAGCAGTACTTC
TRBV19	TRBJ1-5	NA	NA	CASSNQGGEKLFFGSGTQHF	NA
TRBV6-5	TRBJ1-2	TRBD1	few	CASSHRDSPYGYTF	TGTGCCAGCAGTCACCGGGACAGTCCCTATGGCTACACCTTC
TRBV5-5	TRBJ2-5	TRBD2	many	CASSLASGEWETQYF	TGTGCCAGCAGCTTAGCTAGCGGGGAGTGGGAGACCCAGTACTTC
TRBV10-3	TRBJ1-1	NA	few	CAISKGTEAFF	TGTGCCATCAGCAAGGGCACTGAAGCTTTCTTT
TRBV10-1	TRBJ1-1	NA	NA	CATSRGTNTEAFF	TGCGCCACCAGTAGGGGAACGAACACTGAAGCTTTCTTT
TRBV30	TRBJ2-2	NA	many	CAWSVPENTGELFF	TGTGCCTGGAGTGTGCCTGAGAACACCGGGGAGCTGTTTTTT
TRBV24-1	TRBJ2-1	NA	NA	CAPKNSGQNYNEQFF	TGTGCACCCAAAAACTCAGGACAGAACTACAATGAGCAGTTCTTC
TRBV24-1	TRBJ2-3	TRBD2	many	CATSDTSGLAGPTDTQYF	TGTGCCACCAGTGATACCTCAGGACTAGCGGGCCCCACAGATACGCAGTATTTT
TRBV5-1	TRBJ1-6	NA	NA	CASSSGTSAGGSPLHF	TGCGCCAGCAGCTCGGGGACCTCGGCCGGCGGTTCACCCCTCCACTTT
TRBV18	TRBJ2-2	NA	few	CASSPLIGRNTGELFF	TGTGCCAGCTCACCACTTATCGGGAGGAACACCGGGGAGCTGTTTTTT
TRBV10-1	TRBJ2-2	NA	many	CASSESRGPATGELFF	TGCGCCAGCAGTGAGTCGAGGGGTCCCGCCACCGGGGAGCTGTTTTTT
TRBV10-3	TRBJ2-2	NA	NA	CAISTTTGNTGELFF	TGTGCCATCAGTACAACGACGGGGAACACCGGGGAGCTGTTTTTT
TRBV18	TRBJ2-1	NA	many	CASSQTTGEGEQFF	TGTGCCAGCTCACAGACGACAGGGGAGGGGGAACAGTTCTTC
TRBV9	TRBJ2-1	TRBD2	many	CASSRSSGGAPEQFF	TGTGCCAGCAGCCGGAGCAGCGGGGGGGCCCCCGAGCAGTTCTTC
TRBV7-2	TRBJ1-4	NA	many	CASSFPGKGEKLFF	TGTGCCAGCAGCTTTCCCGGGAAGGGGGAAAAACTGTTTTTT
TRBV9	TRBJ2-3	TRBD2	many	CASSVGYSSGTDTQYF	TGTGCCAGCAGCGTAGGATATAGTAGCGGGACAGATACGCAGTATTTT
TRBV3-1	TRBJ1-5	NA	many	CASSPGGYGNQPQHF	TGTGCCAGCAGCCCCGGGGGGTACGGCAATCAGCCCCAGCATTTT